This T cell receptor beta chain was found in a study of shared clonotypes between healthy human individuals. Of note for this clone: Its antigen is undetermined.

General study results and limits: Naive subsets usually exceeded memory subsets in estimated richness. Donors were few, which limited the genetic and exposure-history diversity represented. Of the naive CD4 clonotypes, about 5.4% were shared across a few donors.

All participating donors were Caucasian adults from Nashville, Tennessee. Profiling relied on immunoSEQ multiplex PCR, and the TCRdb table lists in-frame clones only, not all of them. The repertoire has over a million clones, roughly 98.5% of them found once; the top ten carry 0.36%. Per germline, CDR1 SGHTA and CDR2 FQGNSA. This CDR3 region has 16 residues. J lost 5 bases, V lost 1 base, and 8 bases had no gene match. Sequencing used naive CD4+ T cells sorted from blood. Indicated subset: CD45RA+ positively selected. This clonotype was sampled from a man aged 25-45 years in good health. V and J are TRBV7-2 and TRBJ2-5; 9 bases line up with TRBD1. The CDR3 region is CASSLGVGTGRETQYF. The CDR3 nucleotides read TGTGCCAGCAGCTTAGGAGTGGGGACAGGGAGGGAGACCCAGTACTTC.